This T cell receptor (beta chain) was found in a study of shared clonotypes between healthy human individuals. A note on this clone: Its antigen is undetermined.

The V gene's germline CDR1 is SNHLY and CDR2 FYNNEI. V dropped 4 bases and J dropped 3; count of bases not matched to a gene: 15. This CDR3 is built from 17 residues. Original data processing: Without quality scores, immunoSEQ junctional reads could not be filtered like full-length reads. Libraries were prepared by immunoSEQ multiplex PCR; TCRdb keeps only in-frame clonotypes and omits some of them. V, J and clone size were drawn from that table, and D and trimming were deduced from the DNA. In the table there are 560,000 or so clones, about 96% of which are singletons. In the naive CD8 group, cells lacked CD45RO and were positively selected for CCR7, so terminally differentiated effector memory CD45RA+ cells were left out. Study-wide results and caveats: The study found lower generation probabilities in non-shared clonotypes than in those shared by all four donors.

Source material: naive CD8+ T cells sorted from blood. This rearrangement joins TRBV2 to TRBJ2-7; TRBD2 matches 7 bases. The receptor comes from a woman aged 25 to 39 in good health. The CDR3, as DNA: TGTGCCAGCAGTGCCTTGATGGGAGGGTCCGGCATCTACGAGCAGTACTTC. This encodes CASSALMGGSGIYEQYF.